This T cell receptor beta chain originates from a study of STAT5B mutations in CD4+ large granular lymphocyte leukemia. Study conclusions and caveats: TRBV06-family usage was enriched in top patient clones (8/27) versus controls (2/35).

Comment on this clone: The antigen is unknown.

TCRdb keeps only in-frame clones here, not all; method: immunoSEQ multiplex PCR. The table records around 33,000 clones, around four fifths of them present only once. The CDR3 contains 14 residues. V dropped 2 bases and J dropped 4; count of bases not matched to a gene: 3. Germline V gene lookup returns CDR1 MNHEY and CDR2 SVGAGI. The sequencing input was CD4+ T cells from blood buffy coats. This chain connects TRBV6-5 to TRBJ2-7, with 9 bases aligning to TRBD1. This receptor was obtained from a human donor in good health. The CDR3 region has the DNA TGTGCCAGCAGTTACACAGGGGGCGGGTACGAGCAGTACTTC. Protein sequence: CASSYTGGGYEQYF.